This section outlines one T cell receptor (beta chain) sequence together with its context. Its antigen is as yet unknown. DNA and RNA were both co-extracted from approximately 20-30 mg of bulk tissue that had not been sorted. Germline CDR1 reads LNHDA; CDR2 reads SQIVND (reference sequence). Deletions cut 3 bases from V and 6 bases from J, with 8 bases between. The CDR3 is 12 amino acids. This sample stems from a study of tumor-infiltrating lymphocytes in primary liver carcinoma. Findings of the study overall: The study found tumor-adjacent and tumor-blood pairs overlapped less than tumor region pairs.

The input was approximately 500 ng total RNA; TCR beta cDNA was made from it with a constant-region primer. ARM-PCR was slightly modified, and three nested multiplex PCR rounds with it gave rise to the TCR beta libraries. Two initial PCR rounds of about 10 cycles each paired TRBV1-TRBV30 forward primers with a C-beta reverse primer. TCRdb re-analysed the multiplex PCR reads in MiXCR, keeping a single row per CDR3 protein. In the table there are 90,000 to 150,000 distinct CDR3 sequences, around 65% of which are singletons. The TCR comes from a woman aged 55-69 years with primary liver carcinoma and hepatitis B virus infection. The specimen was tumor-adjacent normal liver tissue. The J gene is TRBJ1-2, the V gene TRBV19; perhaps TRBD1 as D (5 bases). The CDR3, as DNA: TGTGCCAGTAGTATCCTGGGGCATGGCTACACCTTC. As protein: CASSILGHGYTF.